The entry that follows covers one T cell receptor (beta chain) sequence. 13 Jbeta primers and 60 Vbeta primers were used for the PCR. Profiled with immunoSEQ multiplex PCR; TCRdb holds only in-frame clones, not every one. The sample lists around 170,000 clones, approximately 78% occurring once. The data were obtained in a study of cytomegalovirus exposure and HLA in healthy donors. As for the study in general: There were some 380 genotyped donors. Of these, roughly 80% fell in the genetic ancestry cluster associated with self-reported Caucasian donors.

Though probably carrying unrecorded immune exposures, donors were nominally healthy at sampling. The V gene lost 4 bases and the J gene lost 5 bases, with 5 bases spanning the gap. CDR3 length equals 11 residues. CDR1 and CDR2 from the germline V gene are MNHNS and SASEGT. V is TRBV6-1 and J is TRBJ1-2; no definite D call. Sequencing was performed on PBMCs. The source of this sequence is a woman between 18 and 30 years old in good health and CMV-seronegative. The CDR3, as DNA: TGTGCCAGCAGTGCCGGGTATGGCTACACCTTC. It specifies CASSAGYGYTF.